The 5 T cell receptor beta chains reported below all come from one sample, sequenced in a study of human T cells and chemical hapten exposure. Stated time point: pre-sensitization, week 0. Indicated treatment: therapeutic diphenylcyclopropenone sensitization with weekly scalp DPC. MiXCR, applied by TCRdb to the RACE reads, yields one record per CDR3 protein. The table includes approximately 79,000 distinct CDR3 sequences, 6.5% to 10% detected once. The sequences come from whole blood, collected in connection with sensitization to the hapten diphenylcyclopropenone (DPC). The receptor set was obtained from a man between 35 and 55 years old with alopecia areata. Some clones in this sample may be carry-over from other donors' samples.

The sample holds a few counts of this clonotype. The rearrangement links TRBV5-1 to TRBJ1-1, with D perhaps TRBD1 (5 bases). V lost 0 bases and J lost 1, with 13 bases in between. Germline CDR1 SGHRS, CDR2 YFSETQ. CDR3 length: 16 residues. The CDR3 nucleotides read TGCGCCAGCAGCTTGGAGGCAGGGTATACGAACACTGAAGCTTTCTTT. This gives the protein CASSLEAGYTNTEAFF.

This chain uses TRBV7-2 with TRBJ1-1; possible D gene TRBD1, 5 bases. Germline lookup yields CDR1 SGHTA and CDR2 FQGNSA. This CDR3 is 13 amino acids long. V lost 3 bases to trimming and J lost 5 bases, with 10 bases between them. CDR3 DNA: TGTGCCAGCAGCTTGGGGGGGGGGACTGAAGCTTTCTTT. This codes for CASSLGGGTEAFF.

This clonotype was seen many times. The gene calls are TRBV6-2 or TRBV6-3 and TRBJ1-2; TRBD1 matches 8 bases. Germline V CDR1 and CDR2: MNHEY, SVGEGT. The CDR3 consists of 14 residues. Trimming took 2 bases from V and 7 from J; bases not matched to a gene: 6. CDR3 bases: TGTGCCAGCAGTTACGCCGGGACAGGTCCTGGCTACACCTTC. This encodes CASSYAGTGPGYTF.

This clonotype was observed many times. This chain connects TRBV5-4 to TRBJ2-6; weak D call: TRBD1 (5 bases). This CDR3 comprises 15 residues. Deletions cut 2 bases from V and 0 bases from J, with 6 bases between. CDR1 SGHNT and CDR2 YYREEE come from the germline V gene (reference sequence). CDR3 nucleotide sequence: TGTGCCAGCAGCTTTGGGGCCTCTGGGGCCAACGTCCTGACTTTC. As protein: CASSFGASGANVLTF.

The table lists this clonotype with a few counts. The rearrangement uses TRBV6-2 or TRBV6-3 and TRBJ2-1; D remains ambiguous. The CDR3 is 17 residues long. CDR1 and CDR2 (germline): MNHEY, SVGEGT. V lost 0 bases to trimming and J lost 8 bases, with 20 bases between them. CDR3 sequence: CASSYSLAPYILYEQFF. For the CDR3, the DNA is TGTGCCAGCAGTTACTCGTTAGCCCCATATATATTGTATGAGCAGTTCTTC.